These 23 T cell receptor beta chains were all obtained from the same sample, sequenced in a study of cytomegalovirus exposure and HLA in healthy donors. Primers for the PCR totalled 60 Vbeta and 13 Jbeta. The data were produced by immunoSEQ multiplex PCR, yet TCRdb's version contains in-frame clones alone and is incomplete. The sample contains roughly 170,000 clones, roughly 78% of which appear only once. The sample was PBMCs. The source of these receptors is a woman aged 45-65 years in good health and CMV-seropositive.

This chain links TRBV6-5 with TRBJ1-4, with a possible D match to TRBD1 (6 bases). The germline CDR1 and CDR2 sequences are MNHEY and SVGAGI. CDR3 size: 15 residues. Trimming left V 3 bases short and J 0 bases short, with 8 bases between. In nucleotides, the CDR3 is TGTGCCAGCAGTTATAACAGGGCAACTAATGAAAAACTGTTTTTT. This gives the protein CASSYNRATNEKLFF.

The chain uses TRBV5-1 and TRBJ1-1; D unclear. The germline V and J ends were trimmed by 0 bases and 2 bases, with 14 bases remaining between them. CDR1 is SGHRS and CDR2 is YFSETQ in the germline V gene. This CDR3 comprises 16 residues. The CDR3 protein is CASSLAGGMGNTEAFF. CDR3 nucleotide sequence: TGCGCCAGCAGCTTGGCCGGAGGAATGGGAAACACTGAAGCTTTCTTT.

The rearrangement joins TRBV5-1 to TRBJ2-1; D is unresolved. Germline V lookup: CDR1 SGHRS, CDR2 YFSETQ. V was pared by 0 bases and J by 0 bases, with 4 bases between. CDR3 length: 14 residues. The DNA of the CDR3 is TGCGCCAGCAGCTTGGGCGGCTCCTACAATGAGCAGTTCTTC. Translated, it gives CASSLGGSYNEQFF.

The chain joins TRBV6-1 to TRBJ1-5; TRBD1 is a possible D gene (5 bases). The V gene lost 6 bases and the J gene lost 2 bases, with 14 bases spanning the gap. The CDR3 is made up of 15 amino acids. The germline V gene encodes CDR1 MNHNS and CDR2 SASEGT. The CDR3 region has the DNA TGTGCCAGCAGCTCGGGACTTGGGGGCAATCAGCCCCAGCATTTT. This encodes CASSSGLGGNQPQHF.

CDR3 nucleotide sequence: TGTGCCAGCAGCTTAGGGAGCGGGGGTTCCTACGAGCAGTACTTC. This gives the protein CASSLGSGGSYEQYF. J is TRBJ2-7 and V is TRBV7-2, with 8 bases matching TRBD2. This CDR3 spans 15 amino acids. Trimming cost V 1 base and J 1 base; bases outside gene matches: 3. CDR1 is SGHTA and CDR2 is FQGNSA in the germline V gene.

This clone was detected only once. The chain carries TRBV6-1 and TRBJ2-3; a weak D match, TRBD2 (7 bases). Germline V CDR1 and CDR2: MNHNS, SASEGT. The CDR3 loop spans 17 amino acids. With 4 bases removed from V and 2 bases from J, the gap between germline ends came to 19 bases. The CDR3: CASSARGTGGPTDTQYF. The CDR3 nucleotides read TGTGCCAGCAGTGCGAGGGGGACGGGGGGACCCACAGATACGCAGTATTTT.

As concerns this clone: At one end the junction does not follow the germline gene, possibly because of a read error. V and J are TRBV6-4 and TRBJ2-5; 9 nucleotides match TRBD2. Per germline, CDR1 MRHNA and CDR2 SNTAGT. The CDR3 length is 13 residues. The CDR3 DNA follows: TGTGCCAGCAGTGAGCCAGCGGGGGGTTCGCTCCACTTC. Protein sequence: CASSEPAGGSLHF.

The chain uses TRBV5-5 and TRBJ2-6, with 7 bases identical to TRBD2. The CDR3 totals 16 residues. Per the germline V gene, CDR1 is SGHKS and CDR2 is YYEKEE (reference sequence). V shed 0 bases, J shed 2 bases, and the junction held 2 bases outside the gene matches. The CDR3 is CASSLAGGTGANVLTF. CDR3 bases: TGTGCCAGCAGCTTGGCCGGGGGGACTGGGGCCAACGTCCTGACTTTC.

This chain's CDR3 is CASSQGTGSYNSPLHF. CDR3 nucleotide sequence: TGCGCCAGCAGCCAAGGTACAGGGAGTTATAATTCACCCCTCCACTTT. The rearrangement uses TRBV4-1 and TRBJ1-6; D is possibly TRBD1 (6 bases). Trimming took 1 base from V and 4 from J, leaving 11 bases between them. The CDR3 is 16 residues long. Germline V gives CDR1 MGHRA, CDR2 YSYEKL.

The J gene is TRBJ2-7, the V gene TRBV4-1; 8 nucleotides align to TRBD2. V shed 1 base and J 6 bases; nucleotides not matched to a gene: 17. CDR3 length equals 18 residues. The germline V gene encodes CDR1 MGHRA and CDR2 YSYEKL. The CDR3 DNA reads TGCGCCAGCAGCCAAGGGGGACTGGCCGGGAGGGGGGACTTCGAGCAGTACTTC. Protein sequence: CASSQGGLAGRGDFEQYF.

The chain combines TRBV6-1 with TRBJ1-2, with D maybe TRBD1 (5 bases). Germline CDR1 reads MNHNS; CDR2 reads SASEGT. V dropped 8 bases and J dropped 2 bases, with 18 bases sitting between them. The CDR3 extends over 15 amino acids. The CDR3 coding sequence is TGTGCCAGCGTCCAGGACCCTCGGGGGAACTATGGCTACACCTTC. Encoded protein: CASVQDPRGNYGYTF.

V usage is TRBV4-2 and J usage is TRBJ2-7; 11 nucleotides match TRBD2. Unmatched junction bases numbered 3, after V lost 0 bases and J lost 2 bases. Germline loops: CDR1 LGHNA, CDR2 YNFKEQ. This CDR3 is 16 amino acids long. In DNA form, the CDR3 reads TGTGCCAGCAGCCAAGATAATAGCGGGGGGGCCTACGAGCAGTACTTC. This codes for CASSQDNSGGAYEQYF.

This chain uses TRBV18 with TRBJ2-2, with 9 positions matching TRBD1. The CDR3 consists of 16 residues. The V gene end was trimmed by 4 bases and the J gene end by 2 bases; junction bases not matched to a gene: 5. The germline CDR1 and CDR2 sequences are KGHSH and LQKENI. The CDR3 region is CASSLGTGRNTGELFF. Here the CDR3 DNA reads TGTGCCAGCTCACTCGGGACAGGGAGAAACACCGGGGAGCTGTTTTTT.

This chain joins TRBV13 and TRBJ2-5; the match to TRBD2 covers 7 bases. With 5 bases clipped from V and 4 bases from J, the junction kept 10 bases outside the gene matches. CDR3 length equals 15 residues. The germline CDR1 and CDR2 sequences are PRHDT and FYEKMQ (reference sequence). For the CDR3, the DNA is TGTGCCAGCAGCGTCACCTGGACTAGACCAGAGACCCAGTACTTC. It yields the protein CASSVTWTRPETQYF.

This chain joins TRBV30 and TRBJ1-2, with 7 positions matching TRBD1. With V trimmed by 4 bases and J by 7 bases, 6 bases remained unmatched. The CDR3 loop spans 12 amino acids. Germline loops: CDR1 GTSNPN, CDR2 SVGIG (reference sequence). The CDR3 loop reads CAWISRQGGYTF. CDR3 DNA sequence: TGTGCCTGGATTTCCAGACAGGGTGGCTACACCTTC. The full variable domain, in which reference TRBV30 and TRBJ1-2 provide the parts outside the CDR3, is SQTIHQWPATLVQPVGSPLSLECTVEGTSNPNLYWYRQAAGRGLQLLFYSVGIGQISSEVPQNLSASRPQDRQFILSSKKLLLSDSGFYLCAWISRQGGYTFGSGTRLTVV.

The chain joins TRBV2 to TRBJ2-5; D is perhaps TRBD2 (5 bases). With the DNA end fitting TRBJ2-7 better, the J assignment may be wrong. The CDR3 runs to 11 residues. CDR1 SNHLY and CDR2 FYNNEI come from the germline V gene. This chain's CDR3 is CATSAGNEQYF. The CDR3 coding sequence is TGTGCCACGTCAGCCGGGAACGAGCAGTACTTC.

This clone was observed a few times. The sample holds other DNA sequences that translate to the same CDR3. The gene calls are TRBV9 and TRBJ1-1; D is perhaps TRBD1 (6 bases). The V gene's germline CDR1 is SGDLS and CDR2 YYNGEE. The CDR3 runs 13 residues. The V end lost 4 bases, the J end lost 5 bases, and 12 bases lay between the germline ends. As DNA, the CDR3 is TGTGCCAGCAGCTTTTCAGGGGAAACTGAAGCTTTCTTT. As protein: CASSFSGETEAFF.

This sequence joins TRBV5-4 and TRBJ2-7, with 7 bases identical to TRBD1. V gave up 1 base and J gave up 3 bases; unmatched junction bases: 4. The CDR3 has 14 residues. Germline V gives CDR1 SGHNT, CDR2 YYREEE (reference sequence). CDR3 nucleotide sequence: TGTGCCAGCAGCTTGAGGACAGGTAACTACGAGCAGTACTTC. Protein sequence: CASSLRTGNYEQYF.

The V call is TRBV21-1, the J call TRBJ1-2; TRBD1 is the table's D call, not checked against the DNA. TRBV21-1 is a known pseudogene. The CDR3 runs 14 residues. The CDR3 sequence: CASSTDRGFYGYTF. CDR3 bases: TGTGCCAGCAGCACGGACAGAGGATTCTATGGCTACACCTTC.

This rearrangement joins TRBV2 to TRBJ1-4, with D unresolved. CDR1 and CDR2 from the germline V gene are SNHLY and FYNNEI. This CDR3 region has 13 residues. The V gene lost 6 bases and the J gene lost 2 bases, with 7 bases spanning the gap. Here the CDR3 reads CASRFRTNEKLFF. The CDR3 nucleotides read TGTGCCAGCAGGTTCAGGACTAATGAAAAACTGTTTTTT.

CDR3 loop: CASSEPGTIDETQYF. The CDR3 nucleotides are TGTGCCAGCAGTGAACCCGGGACTATCGACGAGACCCAGTACTTC. The V call is TRBV2, the J call TRBJ2-5; TRBD2 matches at 7 bases. From germline, CDR1 is SNHLY and CDR2 FYNNEI. CDR3 length: 15 residues. The V gene end was trimmed by 2 bases and the J gene end by 5 bases; junction bases not matched to a gene: 8.

CDR3 loop: CASRSDRGTYEQYF. CDR3 bases: TGTGCCAGCAGAAGCGACAGGGGGACCTACGAGCAGTACTTC. This chain connects TRBV6-5 to TRBJ2-7, with 9 bases that match TRBD1. Germline CDR1 reads MNHEY; CDR2 reads SVGAGI. V was clipped by 6 bases and J by 2 bases; unmatched bases: 5. This CDR3 has 14 residues.

Comments on this clone: Other DNA sequences from this sample encode an identical CDR3 as well. The V call is TRBV5-4, the J call TRBJ2-5; 7 bases match TRBD2. V lost 0 bases to trimming and J lost 5 bases; unmatched junction nucleotides: 4. Germline V CDR1 and CDR2: SGHNT, YYREEE (reference sequence). The CDR3 extends over 14 amino acids. The CDR3 is CASSLAGGEETQYF. The CDR3 DNA is TGTGCCAGCAGCTTGGCGGGGGGTGAGGAGACCCAGTACTTC.